Following are 23 T cell receptor beta chains from one sample sequenced in a study of PD-1 blockade in classical Hodgkin lymphoma. Produced via immunoSEQ multiplex PCR; TCRdb's table is partial and in-frame only. The sample lists 18,000 or so clones, 70% seen once, with around 2.7% in the top ten. The time point here: cycle 4 day 1 (C4D1), after more than 5 weeks of nivolumab. Relapses following autologous stem cell transplantation were seen in all patients, with brentuximab vedotin exposure varying. Magnetic negative selection was used to purify CD4+ T cells from thawed PBMCs. The source material was CD4+ T cells from blood, sampled before the fourth cycle of nivolumab. These receptors were taken from a human donor with classical Hodgkin lymphoma.

The rearrangement uses TRBV5-1 and TRBJ1-5, with TRBD1 identical over 8 bases. J was trimmed by 7 bases and V by 4 bases; bases with no gene match: 4. This CDR3 comprises 13 residues. CDR1 SGHRS and CDR2 YFSETQ come from the germline V gene. The DNA for the CDR3 is TGCGCCAGCAGCCGACAGGGGAACCAGCCCCAGCATTTT. Its translation: CASSRQGNQPQHF.

The sample holds a few counts of this clone. The rearrangement links TRBV30 to TRBJ1-1, with D possibly being TRBD1 (5 bases). Germline CDR1 GTSNPN, CDR2 SVGIG (reference sequence). This CDR3 is built from 14 residues. V was shortened by 2 bases and J by 4 bases, with 14 bases between the two germline ends. The CDR3, as DNA: TGTGCCTGGAGTCCCAATCTGAGGGGCACTGAAGCTTTCTTT. It specifies CAWSPNLRGTEAFF.

The rearrangement uses TRBV11-2 and TRBJ2-2; no definite D call. The V gene lost 0 bases and the J gene lost 2 bases, with 7 bases spanning the gap. This CDR3 comprises 15 residues. CDR1 is SGHAT and CDR2 is FQNNGV in the germline V gene. This chain's CDR3 is CASSLERLNTGELFF. The CDR3 DNA reads as TGTGCCAGCAGCTTAGAAAGGCTAAACACCGGGGAGCTGTTTTTT.

The rearrangement uses TRBV5-7 and TRBJ1-1, with D tentatively TRBD1 (5 bases). TRBV5-7 is known as an ORF, though its function is uncertain. V lost 0 bases and J lost 4, with 13 bases in between. The CDR3 runs to 15 residues. CDR3 residues: CASSLVQGGSTEAFF. CDR3 coding DNA: TGTGCCAGCAGCTTGGTCCAGGGAGGAAGCACTGAAGCTTTCTTT.

By proportion, this clone is medium-sized. The V and J genes are TRBV9 and TRBJ2-5; D possibly uses TRBD1 or TRBD2 (5 bases each). V was pared by 3 bases and J by 10 bases, with 16 bases between. The CDR3 totals 13 residues. Looked up from germline, CDR1 is SGDLS and CDR2 is YYNGEE. CDR3 in DNA: TGTGCCAGCAGCGAGGGACCCCCCTGGAACCAGTACTTC. Amino acid sequence: CASSEGPPWNQYF.

The chain links TRBV15 to TRBJ1-5; the match to TRBD1 covers 9 bases. J lost 7 bases, V lost 3 bases, and 4 bases had no gene match. CDR3 size: 14 residues. CDR1 is LNHNV and CDR2 is YYDKDF in the germline V gene (reference sequence). CDR3: CATSRDRGNQPQHF. The DNA for the CDR3 is TGTGCCACCAGCAGGGACAGGGGAAACCAGCCCCAGCATTTT. Together with reference TRBV15 and TRBJ1-5, the CDR3 gives the full variable domain: DAMVIQNPRYQVTQFGKPVTLSCSQTLNHNVMYWYQQKSSQAPKLLFHYYDKDFNNEADTPDNFQSRRPNTSFCFLDIRSPGLGDTAMYLCATSRDRGNQPQHFGDGTRLSIL.

A note on this clone: One end of the junction varies from germline; a read error may be responsible. The J gene is TRBJ2-7, the V gene TRBV28, with 11 bases that match TRBD1. Germline V lookup: CDR1 MDHEN, CDR2 SYDVKM. The CDR3 covers 15 residues. The CDR3 loop reads CASSLWGTGGYAQYF. CDR3 DNA sequence: TGTGCCAGCAGTTTATGGGGGACAGGGGGATACGCGCAGTACTTC.

This clone was seen more than once but under ten times. The genes are TRBV2 and TRBJ1-2; a possible D gene is TRBD1 (6 bases). This CDR3 spans 14 amino acids. Per the germline V gene, CDR1 is SNHLY and CDR2 is FYNNEI. V was cut by 8 bases and J by 8 bases, with 21 bases left in between. The CDR3 region is CASQGMGALGGYTF. The CDR3 region has the DNA TGTGCCAGCCAGGGAATGGGGGCATTAGGGGGCTACACCTTC. Full variable domain (remainder filled in from reference TRBV2 and TRBJ1-2): EPEVTQTPSHQVTQMGQEVILRCVPISNHLYFYWYRQILGQKVEFLVSFYNNEISEKSEIFDDQFSVERPDGSNFTLKIRSTKLEDSAMYFCASQGMGALGGYTFGSGTRLTVV.

The chain couples TRBV18 to TRBJ2-5; D is unclear. V dropped 5 bases and J dropped 0 bases, with 7 bases sitting between them. Germline-derived CDR1 and CDR2 are KGHSH and LQKENI. The CDR3 spans 13 residues. CDR3 nucleotide sequence: TGTGCCAGCTCATACACCGACCAAGAGACCCAGTACTTC. It translates to CASSYTDQETQYF.

The rearrangement uses TRBV30 and TRBJ1-2; 8 nucleotides line up with TRBD1. Germline CDR1 reads GTSNPN; CDR2 reads SVGIG (reference sequence). The CDR3 is made up of 14 amino acids. Trimming took 2 bases from V and 4 from J; bases not matched to a gene: 6. In DNA form, the CDR3 reads TGTGCCTGGAGTAGCAGGGGGCAGAGCTATGGCTACACCTTC. Encoded protein: CAWSSRGQSYGYTF.

V and J are TRBV6-5 and TRBJ1-2, with TRBD1 matching over 8 bases. The CDR3 is made up of 16 amino acids. The junction had 7 bases not matched to a gene; V was cut back by 2 bases and J by 2 bases. The germline V gene encodes CDR1 MNHEY and CDR2 SVGAGI. For the CDR3, the DNA is TGTGCCAGCAGTTACCTCTTTCAGGGGGCGAACTATGGCTACACCTTC. Translated: CASSYLFQGANYGYTF.

This sequence joins TRBV5-6 and TRBJ1-1, with D hard to call. V lost 1 base, J lost 8 bases, and 6 bases lay in between. The germline V gene encodes CDR1 SGHDT and CDR2 YYEEEE. This CDR3 region has 11 residues. The CDR3, as DNA: TGTGCCAGCAGCTTGAACAGAGAAGCTTTCTTT. Translating it yields CASSLNREAFF.

The chain combines TRBV5-1 with TRBJ2-6; 7 bases map to TRBD1. CDR1 SGHRS and CDR2 YFSETQ come from the germline V gene. Trimming removed 3 bases from V and 0 bases from J; junction bases left unmatched: 6. This CDR3 has 17 residues. CDR3 DNA sequence: TGCGCCAGCAGCTCCCGGGACAGCCTCTCTGGGGCCAACGTCCTGACTTTC. Translation: CASSSRDSLSGANVLTF.

The chain uses TRBV12-2 and TRBJ2-2; the table names TRBD2, a call not compared with the DNA. TRBV12-2 is tagged as a pseudogene. The CDR3 runs to 16 residues. The CDR3 sequence: CASRRTSGTNTGELFF. CDR3 DNA sequence: TGTGCAAGTCGCCGGACTAGCGGGACGAACACCGGGGAGCTGTTTTTT.

The chain carries TRBV6-5 and TRBJ1-3; the D gene is possibly TRBD1 (6 bases). The CDR3 sequence is 14 residues long. Germline V gene data show CDR1 as MNHEY and CDR2 as SVGAGI. Trimming stripped 5 bases from V and 4 bases from J, with 12 bases between. Here the CDR3 reads CASSPRTAGNTIYF. In nucleotides, the CDR3 is TGTGCCAGCAGTCCGCGGACAGCCGGAAACACCATATATTTT.

The rearrangement joins TRBV4-1 to TRBJ1-1, with D tentatively TRBD1 (6 bases). The CDR3 extends over 15 amino acids. The germline CDR1 and CDR2 sequences are MGHRA and YSYEKL. The ends were cut back, 1 base at V and 4 bases at J, with 13 bases in the middle. As DNA, the CDR3 is TGCGCCAGCAGCCAAGGTGGGGGGCGGGGCACTGAAGCTTTCTTT. This encodes CASSQGGGRGTEAFF.

The genes are TRBV4-1 and TRBJ2-1; TRBD2 might be the D (5 bases). CDR1 is MGHRA and CDR2 is YSYEKL in the germline V gene. Trimming shortened V by 0 bases and J by 5 bases, and 14 bases separated the two germline ends. This CDR3 has 16 residues. The CDR3 DNA is TGCGCCAGCAGCCAAGATCTTCCGGGGTTCGACAATGAGCAGTTCTTC. Protein sequence: CASSQDLPGFDNEQFF.

The chain has TRBV25-1 and TRBJ1-4, with 9 bases lining up with TRBD1. Trimming at V came to 4 bases and at J to 8 bases, leaving 5 bases not matched to a gene. Germline-derived CDR1 and CDR2 are MGHDK and SYGVNS. The CDR3 length is 14 residues. The chain's CDR3 is CASSVDRGNEKLFF. CDR3 sequence (DNA): TGTGCCAGCAGTGTTGACAGGGGGAACGAAAAACTGTTTTTT.

DNA of the CDR3: TGTGCCATCAGTGATCTGGGAACTAATGAAAAACTGTTTTTT. Translated: CAISDLGTNEKLFF. The V call is TRBV10-3, the J call TRBJ1-4; no reliable D call. Trimming pared 3 bases from V and 1 base from J, leaving 6 bases between. CDR1 is ENHRY and CDR2 is SYGVKD in the germline V gene. The CDR3 sequence is 14 residues long.

This clone was seen only a few times. The chain employs TRBV6-6 and TRBJ2-3; 9 bases align to TRBD1. V trimming: 0 bases; J trimming: 6 bases; junction bases outside the gene matches: 7. The CDR3 consists of 16 residues. Germline-derived CDR1 and CDR2 are MNHNY and SVGAGI (reference sequence). Here the CDR3 reads CASSYSTGTGWDTQYF. CDR3 nucleotides: TGTGCCAGCAGTTACTCGACTGGGACAGGGTGGGATACGCAGTATTTT.

The CDR3 DNA reads TGTGCCAGCAGCCTACAGGGACTAGCGGGGGGTTTAAATGAGCAGTTCTTC. Translation: CASSLQGLAGGLNEQFF. This chain links TRBV4-2 with TRBJ2-1, with 15 nucleotides matching TRBD2. The J segment lost 7 bases and the V segment lost 4 bases, leaving 8 bases of the junction unmatched. This CDR3 region has 17 residues. Germline lookup yields CDR1 LGHNA and CDR2 YNFKEQ.

The V gene is TRBV27, the J gene TRBJ1-4; D unclear. The germline V gene has CDR1 MNHEY and CDR2 SMNVEV (reference sequence). Trimming took 4 bases from V and 6 from J, leaving 9 bases between them. The CDR3 is 13 amino acids. The CDR3 sequence: CASSSTGDEKLFF. The CDR3 coding sequence is TGTGCCAGCAGTTCAACGGGAGATGAAAAACTGTTTTTT.

The V gene is TRBV7-2, the J gene TRBJ1-1; 8 bases line up with TRBD1. Trimming took 5 bases from V and 7 from J; bases not matched to a gene: 9. The CDR3 length is 14 residues. The germline V gene has CDR1 SGHTA and CDR2 FQGNSA. The CDR3, as DNA: TGTGCCAGCAGCGCGCAGGGGGCGCAGGGTGAAGCTTTCTTT. Protein product: CASSAQGAQGEAFF.